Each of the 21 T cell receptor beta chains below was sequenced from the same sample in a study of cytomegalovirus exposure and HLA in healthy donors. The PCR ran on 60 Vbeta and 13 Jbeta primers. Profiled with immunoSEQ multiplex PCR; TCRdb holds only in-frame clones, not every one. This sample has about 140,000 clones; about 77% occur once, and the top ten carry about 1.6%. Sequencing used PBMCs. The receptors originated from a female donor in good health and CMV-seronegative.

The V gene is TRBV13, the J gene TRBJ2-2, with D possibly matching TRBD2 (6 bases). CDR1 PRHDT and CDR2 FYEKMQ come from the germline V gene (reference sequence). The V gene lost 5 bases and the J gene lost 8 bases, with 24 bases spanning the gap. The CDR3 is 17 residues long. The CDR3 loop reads CASSAGTSKTGTGELFF. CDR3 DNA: TGTGCCAGCAGCGCCGGGACTTCGAAAACCGGCACTGGGGAGCTGTTTTTT.

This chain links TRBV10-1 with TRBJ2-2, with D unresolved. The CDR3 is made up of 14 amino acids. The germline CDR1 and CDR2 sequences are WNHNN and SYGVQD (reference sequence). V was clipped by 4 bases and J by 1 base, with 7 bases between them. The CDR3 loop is CASSGQLNTGELFF. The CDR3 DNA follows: TGCGCCAGCAGTGGTCAGTTGAACACCGGGGAGCTGTTTTTT.

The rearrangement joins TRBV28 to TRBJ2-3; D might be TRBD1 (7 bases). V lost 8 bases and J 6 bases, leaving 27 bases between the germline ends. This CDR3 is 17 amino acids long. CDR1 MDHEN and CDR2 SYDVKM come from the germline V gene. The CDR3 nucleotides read TGTGCCAGCCTAAAGGACGGACAGGCACGGGGGTCGGATACGCAGTATTTT. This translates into CASLKDGQARGSDTQYF.

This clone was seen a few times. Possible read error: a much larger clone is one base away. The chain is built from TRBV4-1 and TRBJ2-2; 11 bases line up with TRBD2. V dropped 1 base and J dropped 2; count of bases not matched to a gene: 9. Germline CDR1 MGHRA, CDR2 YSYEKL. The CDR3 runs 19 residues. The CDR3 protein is CASSQAEASGRLNTGELFF. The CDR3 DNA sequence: TGCGCCAGCAGCCAAGCGGAGGCTAGCGGGAGGCTTAACACCGGGGAGCTGTTTTTT.

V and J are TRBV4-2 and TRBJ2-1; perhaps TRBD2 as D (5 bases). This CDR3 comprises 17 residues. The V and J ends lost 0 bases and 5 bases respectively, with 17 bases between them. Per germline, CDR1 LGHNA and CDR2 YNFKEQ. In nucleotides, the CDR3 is TGTGCCAGCAGCCAAGATGGTCCGGGATCGCGGAACAATGAGCAGTTCTTC. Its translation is CASSQDGPGSRNNEQFF.

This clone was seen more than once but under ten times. CDR3 in amino acids: CASGEQGRNEKLFF. CDR3 DNA: TGTGCCAGCGGAGAACAGGGTAGAAATGAAAAACTGTTTTTT. V is TRBV25-1 and J is TRBJ1-4, with a weak D call TRBD1 (6 bases). Germline assignment: CDR1 MGHDK and CDR2 SYGVNS. This CDR3 is built from 14 residues. Trimming cost V 8 bases and J 5 bases, with 15 bases left between them.

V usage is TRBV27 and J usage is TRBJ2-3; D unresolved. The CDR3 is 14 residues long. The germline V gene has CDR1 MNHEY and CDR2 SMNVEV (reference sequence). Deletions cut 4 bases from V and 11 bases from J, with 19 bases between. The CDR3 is CASSSVPTPTGQYF. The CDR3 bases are TGTGCCAGCAGTTCCGTTCCAACTCCTACGGGGCAGTATTTT.

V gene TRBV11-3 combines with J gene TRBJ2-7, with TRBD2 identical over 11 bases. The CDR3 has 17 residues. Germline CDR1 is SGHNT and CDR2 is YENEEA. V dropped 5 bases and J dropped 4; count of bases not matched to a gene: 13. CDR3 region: CASSQIRRLAGFYEQYF. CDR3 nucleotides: TGTGCCAGCAGCCAAATACGTAGACTAGCGGGGTTTTACGAGCAGTACTTC.

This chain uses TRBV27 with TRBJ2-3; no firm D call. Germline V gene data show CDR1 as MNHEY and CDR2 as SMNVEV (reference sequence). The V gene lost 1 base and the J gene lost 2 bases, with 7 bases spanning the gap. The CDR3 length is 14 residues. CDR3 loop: CASSLYGDTDTQYF. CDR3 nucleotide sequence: TGTGCCAGCAGTTTATATGGAGACACAGATACGCAGTATTTT.

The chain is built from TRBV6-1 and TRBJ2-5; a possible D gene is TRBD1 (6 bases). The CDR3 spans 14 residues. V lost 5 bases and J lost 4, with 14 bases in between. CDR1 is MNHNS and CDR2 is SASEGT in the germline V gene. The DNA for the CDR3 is TGTGCCAGCAGTAGGGGGACGTCCCCAGAGACCCAGTACTTC. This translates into CASSRGTSPETQYF.

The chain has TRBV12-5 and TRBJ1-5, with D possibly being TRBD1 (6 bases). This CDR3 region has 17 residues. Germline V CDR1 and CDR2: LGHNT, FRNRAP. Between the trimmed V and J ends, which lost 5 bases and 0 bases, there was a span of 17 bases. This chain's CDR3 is CASGAPTGSDSNQPQHF. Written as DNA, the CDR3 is TGTGCTAGTGGTGCGCCGACAGGCAGCGATAGCAATCAGCCCCAGCATTTT.

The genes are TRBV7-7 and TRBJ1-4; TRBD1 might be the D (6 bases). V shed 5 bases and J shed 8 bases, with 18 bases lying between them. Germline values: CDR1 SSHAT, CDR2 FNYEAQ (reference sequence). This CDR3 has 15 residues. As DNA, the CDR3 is TGTGCCAGCAGCCGCCGGACAGAGTTAAGCGAAAAACTGTTTTTT. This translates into CASSRRTELSEKLFF.

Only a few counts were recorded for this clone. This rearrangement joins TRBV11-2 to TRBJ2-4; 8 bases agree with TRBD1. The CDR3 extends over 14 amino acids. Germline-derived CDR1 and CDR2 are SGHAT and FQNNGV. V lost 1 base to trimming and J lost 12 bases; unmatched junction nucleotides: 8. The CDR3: CASSLGGQGRTQYF. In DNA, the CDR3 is TGTGCCAGCAGCTTAGGAGGACAGGGTAGGACTCAGTACTTC.

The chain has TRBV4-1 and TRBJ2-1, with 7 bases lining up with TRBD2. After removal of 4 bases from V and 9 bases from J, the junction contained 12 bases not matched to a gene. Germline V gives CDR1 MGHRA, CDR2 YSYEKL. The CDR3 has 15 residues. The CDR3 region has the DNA TGCGCCAGCAGCCCCGGAGGGCTAGCGGATTCTGAGCAGTTCTTC. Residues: CASSPGGLADSEQFF.

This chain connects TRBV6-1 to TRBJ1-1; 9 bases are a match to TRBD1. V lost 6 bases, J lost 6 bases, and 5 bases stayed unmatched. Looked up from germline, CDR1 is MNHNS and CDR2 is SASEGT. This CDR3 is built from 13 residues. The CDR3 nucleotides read TGTGCCAGCAGGAACAGGGGGCGGGCTGAAGCTTTCTTT. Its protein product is CASRNRGRAEAFF.

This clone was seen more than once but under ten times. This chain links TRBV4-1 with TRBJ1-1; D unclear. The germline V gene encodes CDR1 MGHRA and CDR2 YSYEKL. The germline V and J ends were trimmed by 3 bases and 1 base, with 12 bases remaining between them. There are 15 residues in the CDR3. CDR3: CASSQYPGENTEAFF. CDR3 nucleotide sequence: TGCGCCAGCAGCCAGTACCCGGGAGAGAACACTGAAGCTTTCTTT.

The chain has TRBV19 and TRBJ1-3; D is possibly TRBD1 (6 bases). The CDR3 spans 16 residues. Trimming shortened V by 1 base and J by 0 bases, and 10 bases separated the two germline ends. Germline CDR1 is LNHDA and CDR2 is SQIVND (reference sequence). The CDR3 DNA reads TGTGCCAGTAGTATAGTGGCAGGGGCCTCTGGAAACACCATATATTTT. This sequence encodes CASSIVAGASGNTIYF. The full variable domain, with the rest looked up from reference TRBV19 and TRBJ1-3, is DGGITQSPKYLFRKEGQNVTLSCEQNLNHDAMYWYRQDPGQGLRLIYYSQIVNDFQKGDIAEGYSVSREKKESFPLTVTSAQKNPTAFYLCASSIVAGASGNTIYFGEGSWLTVV.

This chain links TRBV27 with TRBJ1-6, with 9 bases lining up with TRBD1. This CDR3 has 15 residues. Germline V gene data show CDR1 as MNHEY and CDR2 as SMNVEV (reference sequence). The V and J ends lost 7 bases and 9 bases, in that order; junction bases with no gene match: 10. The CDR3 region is CASNSDRGSRSPLHF. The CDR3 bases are TGTGCCAGCAACTCGGACAGGGGTTCTCGTTCACCCCTCCACTTT.

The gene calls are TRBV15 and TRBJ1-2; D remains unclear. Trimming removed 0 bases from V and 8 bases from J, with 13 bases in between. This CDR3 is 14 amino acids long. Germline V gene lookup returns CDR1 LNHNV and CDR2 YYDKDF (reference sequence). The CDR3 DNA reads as TGTGCCACCAGCAGAGATACACAGTCCTGGGGCTACACCTTC. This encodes CATSRDTQSWGYTF.

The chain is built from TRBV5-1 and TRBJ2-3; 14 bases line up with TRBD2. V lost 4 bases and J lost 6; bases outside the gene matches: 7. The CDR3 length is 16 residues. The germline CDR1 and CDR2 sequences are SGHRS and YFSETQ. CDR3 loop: CASSTGLAGDSDTQYF. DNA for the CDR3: TGCGCCAGCAGCACGGGACTAGCGGGAGATTCGGATACGCAGTATTTT.

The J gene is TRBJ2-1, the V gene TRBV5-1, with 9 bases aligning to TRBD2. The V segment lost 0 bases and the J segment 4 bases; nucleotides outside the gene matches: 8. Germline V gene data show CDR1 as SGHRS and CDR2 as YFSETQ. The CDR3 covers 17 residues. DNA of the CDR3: TGCGCCAGCAGCTTGGCCATGCGGGAGGGGATGTACAATGAGCAGTTCTTC. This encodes CASSLAMREGMYNEQFF.